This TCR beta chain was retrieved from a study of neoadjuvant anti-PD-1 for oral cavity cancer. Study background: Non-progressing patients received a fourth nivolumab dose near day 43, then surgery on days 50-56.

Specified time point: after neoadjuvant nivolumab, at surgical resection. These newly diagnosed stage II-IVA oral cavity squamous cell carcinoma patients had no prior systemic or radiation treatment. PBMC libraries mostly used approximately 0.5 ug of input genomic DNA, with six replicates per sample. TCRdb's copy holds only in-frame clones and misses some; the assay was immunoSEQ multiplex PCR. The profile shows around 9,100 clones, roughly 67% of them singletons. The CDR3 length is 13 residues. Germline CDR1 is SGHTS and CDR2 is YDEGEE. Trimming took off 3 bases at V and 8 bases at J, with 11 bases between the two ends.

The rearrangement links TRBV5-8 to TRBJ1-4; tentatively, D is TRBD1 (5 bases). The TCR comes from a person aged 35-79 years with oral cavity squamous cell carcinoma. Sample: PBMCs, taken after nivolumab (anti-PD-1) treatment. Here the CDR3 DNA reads TGTGCCAGCAGCTCCTGGACACAAGAAAAACTGTTTTTT. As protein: CASSSWTQEKLFF.